The T cell receptor beta chain under discussion was sequenced for a study of glioma-infiltrating T cells after dendritic cell vaccination. Only in-frame clones appear in the TCRdb table, and some are missing; sequencing was by immunoSEQ multiplex PCR. Among 85,000 or so clones listed, about 85% were seen once. CDR3 size: 12 residues. The germline V and J ends were trimmed by 1 base and 6 bases, with 6 bases remaining between them. Germline assignment: CDR1 MDHEN and CDR2 SYDVKM. Time point here: after dendritic cell vaccination, including at tumor progression/relapse. The specimen comprised blood, sampled after dendritic cell vaccination. The chain combines TRBV28 with TRBJ1-1; D is unresolved. This TCR came from a human donor with glioblastoma. This CDR3 is CASSLSSSEAFF. Here the CDR3 DNA reads TGTGCCAGCAGTTTATCGAGTTCTGAAGCTTTCTTT.